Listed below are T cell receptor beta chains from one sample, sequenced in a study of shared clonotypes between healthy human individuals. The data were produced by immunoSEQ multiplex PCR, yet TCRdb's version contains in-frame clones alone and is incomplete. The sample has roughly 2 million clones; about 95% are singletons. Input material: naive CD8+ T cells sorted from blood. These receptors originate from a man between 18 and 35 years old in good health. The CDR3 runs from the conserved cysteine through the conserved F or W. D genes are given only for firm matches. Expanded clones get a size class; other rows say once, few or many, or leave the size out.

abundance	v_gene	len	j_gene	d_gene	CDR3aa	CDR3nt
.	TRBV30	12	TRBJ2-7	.	CAWRDVPAEQYF	TGTGCCTGGAGAGACGTCCCGGCCGAGCAGTACTTC
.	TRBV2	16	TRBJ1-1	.	CASSESRPFRNTEAFF	TGTGCCAGCAGTGAATCTCGTCCTTTCAGGAACACTGAAGCTTTCTTT
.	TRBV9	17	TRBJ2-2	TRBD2	CASSVGVAGGNTGELFF	TGTGCCAGCAGCGTAGGAGTAGCGGGGGGGAACACCGGGGAGCTGTTTTTT
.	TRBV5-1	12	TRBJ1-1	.	CASSDKNTEAFF	TGCGCCAGCAGTGACAAGAACACTGAAGCTTTCTTT
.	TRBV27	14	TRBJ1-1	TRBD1	CASSMDRGSTEAFF	TGTGCCAGCAGCATGGACAGGGGTAGCACTGAAGCTTTCTTT
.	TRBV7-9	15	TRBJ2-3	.	CASSLEDPLSDTQYF	TGTGCCAGCAGCTTAGAAGACCCACTCTCAGATACGCAGTATTTT
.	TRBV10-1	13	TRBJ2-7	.	CASSETGHYEQYF	TGCGCCAGCAGTGAGACCGGCCACTACGAGCAGTACTTC
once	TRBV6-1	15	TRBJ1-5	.	CASSGPFVSIQPQHF	TGTGCCAGCAGTGGCCCTTTTGTATCCATTCAGCCCCAGCATTTT
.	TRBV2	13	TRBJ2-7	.	CASTGGTAYEQYF	TGTGCCAGCACGGGGGGCACTGCCTACGAGCAGTACTTC
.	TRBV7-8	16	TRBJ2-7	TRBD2	CASSKGLAGVSYEQYF	TGTGCCAGCAGCAAAGGACTAGCGGGAGTATCCTACGAGCAGTACTTC
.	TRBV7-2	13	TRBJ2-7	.	CASSPRARYEQYF	TGTGCCAGCAGCCCCCGGGCCCGGTACGAGCAGTACTTC
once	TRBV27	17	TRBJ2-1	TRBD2	CASSSPGLAGGPYEQFF	TGTGCCAGCAGTTCGCCGGGACTAGCGGGAGGGCCCTATGAGCAGTTCTTC
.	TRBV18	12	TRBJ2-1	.	CASSPEGNEQFF	TGTGCCAGCTCGCCTGAAGGAAATGAGCAGTTCTTC
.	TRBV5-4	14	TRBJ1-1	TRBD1	CASSLTGANTEAFF	TGTGCCAGCAGCTTGACAGGGGCCAACACTGAAGCTTTCTTT
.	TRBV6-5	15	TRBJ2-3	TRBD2	CASTGLAGGTDTQYF	TGTGCCAGCACGGGACTAGCGGGGGGGACAGATACGCAGTATTTT
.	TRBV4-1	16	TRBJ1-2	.	CASSQVPGQLNYGYTF	TGCGCCAGCAGCCAAGTCCCCGGACAACTTAACTATGGCTACACCTTC
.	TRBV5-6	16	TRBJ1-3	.	CASSLLGEFSGNTIYF	TGTGCCAGCAGCTTATTGGGGGAGTTCTCTGGAAACACCATATATTTT
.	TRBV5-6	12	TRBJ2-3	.	CASSLIGDTQYF	TGTGCCAGCAGCTTGATAGGAGATACGCAGTATTTT
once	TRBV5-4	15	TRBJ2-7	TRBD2	CASSLLAGGAYEQYF	TGTGCCAGCAGCTTGTTAGCGGGGGGAGCCTACGAGCAGTACTTC
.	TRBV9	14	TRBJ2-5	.	CASSPPAGVETQYF	TGTGCCAGCAGCCCCCCCGCAGGGGTGGAGACCCAGTACTTC